These 19 T cell receptor beta chains came from one sample sequenced in a study of CD8+ T cells in alopecia areata. It was cDNA, reverse transcribed from extracted RNA, that served as the sequencing template. Data came from immunoSEQ multiplex PCR; TCRdb stores just in-frame clones and leaves some out. This sample has over 150,000 clones, with about 55% found just once. Treatment: oral pan-JAK inhibitor, 5-10 mg twice daily. Material: CD8+ T cells sorted from blood, obtained at week 24, from a patient treated with tofacitinib. The receptors come from a human donor with alopecia areata.

For this clone: Other DNA sequences within the sample encode an identical CDR3. This chain links TRBV30 with TRBJ1-1; no reliable D call. Trimming took off 0 bases at V and 1 base at J, with 6 bases between the two ends. Germline V lookup: CDR1 GTSNPN, CDR2 SVGIG (reference sequence). The CDR3 extends over 13 amino acids. CDR3 in amino acids: CAWSVGENTEAFF. In DNA, the CDR3 is TGTGCCTGGAGTGTTGGTGAGAACACTGAAGCTTTCTTT.

This clone came up a few times. The J gene is TRBJ2-1, the V gene TRBV7-2, with D tentatively TRBD2 (7 bases). Germline-derived CDR1 and CDR2 are SGHTA and FQGNSA. V shed 2 bases and J shed 1 base, with 15 bases lying between them. The CDR3 runs to 17 residues. CDR3 sequence (DNA): TGTGCCAGCAGCTTATATCTAGGGGGGGATTCCTACAATGAGCAGTTCTTC. It encodes CASSLYLGGDSYNEQFF.

This clone was observed a handful of times. The V gene is TRBV7-2, the J gene TRBJ2-7; 12 nucleotides align to TRBD2. Germline trimming cut 7 bases from V and 5 bases from J; bases unmatched to any gene: 9. Germline values: CDR1 SGHTA, CDR2 FQGNSA. The CDR3 sequence is 15 residues long. CDR3 DNA: TGTGCCAGCACCGACCTAGCGGGGGGGATCCACGAGCAGTACTTC. Amino acid sequence: CASTDLAGGIHEQYF.

The chain joins TRBV30 to TRBJ2-7; a possible D gene is TRBD1 (6 bases). Germline loops: CDR1 GTSNPN, CDR2 SVGIG (reference sequence). Trimming stripped 1 base from V and 3 bases from J, with 13 bases between. The CDR3 has 14 residues. The chain's CDR3 is CAWSAGTGFYEQYF. The CDR3 DNA follows: TGTGCCTGGAGTGCAGGCACAGGGTTCTACGAGCAGTACTTC.

This chain uses TRBV28 with TRBJ1-5; D remains ambiguous. This CDR3 is built from 14 residues. In germline, CDR1 is MDHEN, CDR2 SYDVKM. V lost 3 bases and J lost 1, with 7 bases in between. The CDR3 protein is CASSFPGSNQPQHF. The CDR3 bases are TGTGCCAGCAGTTTTCCGGGGAGCAATCAGCCCCAGCATTTT.

The chain recombines TRBV27 with TRBJ1-6; possibly TRBD1 for D (6 bases). This CDR3 region has 14 residues. Germline lookup yields CDR1 MNHEY and CDR2 SMNVEV (reference sequence). The V gene lost 5 bases and the J gene lost 7 bases, with 12 bases spanning the gap. The CDR3 spells CASSPGQRNSPLHF. In nucleotides, the CDR3 is TGTGCCAGCAGTCCTGGACAGAGAAATTCACCCCTCCACTTT.

This clone came up a few times. The rearrangement joins TRBV6-6 to TRBJ1-4; D call uncertain. V gave up 4 bases and J gave up 8 bases, with 17 bases separating them. Germline CDR1 reads MNHNY; CDR2 reads SVGAGI (reference sequence). The CDR3 contains 15 residues. The CDR3 sequence: CASSLASRAGEKLFF. The CDR3 DNA reads TGTGCCAGCAGTTTGGCATCGAGGGCCGGGGAAAAACTGTTTTTT.

This clone was observed a handful of times. The chain is built from TRBV30 and TRBJ1-2, with a possible D match to TRBD1 (5 bases). There are 13 residues in the CDR3. Germline V gene sequence: CDR1 GTSNPN, CDR2 SVGIG (reference sequence). Trimming pared 2 bases from V and 6 bases from J, leaving 13 bases between. The CDR3 nucleotides read TGTGCCTGGAGTCATACATGGGACGATGGCTACACCTTC. Translation gives CAWSHTWDDGYTF.

A word on this clone: This sample includes further DNA sequences coding for the same CDR3. This chain connects TRBV6-5 to TRBJ2-2; no clear D gene. V dropped 0 bases and J dropped 1 base, with 0 bases sitting between them. Germline loops: CDR1 MNHEY, CDR2 SVGAGI. The length of the CDR3 is 13 residues. The CDR3 spells CASSYSNTGELFF. CDR3 DNA sequence: TGTGCCAGCAGTTACTCGAACACCGGGGAGCTGTTTTTT.

This clone was found a few times. The gene calls are TRBV27 and TRBJ2-1; 8 nucleotides agree with TRBD2. Germline V CDR1 and CDR2: MNHEY, SMNVEV (reference sequence). The CDR3 totals 15 residues. V lost 4 bases and J lost 8; bases outside the gene matches: 10. In nucleotides, the CDR3 is TGTGCCAGCAGTTCCCCCGGGACTAGATATCATGAGCAGTTCTTC. Amino acids: CASSSPGTRYHEQFF.

The rearrangement joins TRBV7-6 to TRBJ2-1; 9 bases align to TRBD2. Germline V gene lookup returns CDR1 SGHVS and CDR2 FNYEAQ. The CDR3 extends over 15 amino acids. Trimming removed 5 bases from V and 7 bases from J; junction bases left unmatched: 9. The CDR3 spells CASSARGGIWNEQFF. The CDR3 DNA sequence: TGTGCCAGCAGCGCGCGGGGGGGAATTTGGAATGAGCAGTTCTTC.

This clone appeared a single time. V and J are TRBV13 and TRBJ1-2; D is ambiguous. Germline CDR1 reads PRHDT; CDR2 reads FYEKMQ (reference sequence). V was clipped by 0 bases and J by 3 bases, with 5 bases between them. CDR3 length equals 13 residues. CDR3 sequence reads: CASSLGGDYGYTF. The CDR3 DNA sequence: TGTGCCAGCAGCTTAGGGGGTGACTATGGCTACACCTTC.

CDR3: CASSSQWGGNQPQHF. CDR3 nucleotide sequence: TGTGCCAGCAGTTCACAGTGGGGCGGCAATCAGCCCCAGCATTTT. The chain is built from TRBV6-5 and TRBJ1-5; a weak D match, TRBD1 (5 bases). Germline CDR1 is MNHEY and CDR2 is SVGAGI. The CDR3 covers 15 residues. V lost 4 bases and J lost 2, with 12 bases in between.

The genes are TRBV25-1 and TRBJ2-1; 9 bases align to TRBD2. CDR1 and CDR2 from the germline V gene are MGHDK and SYGVNS. This CDR3 spans 16 amino acids. Trimming cost V 4 bases and J 7 bases; bases outside gene matches: 11. CDR3 coding DNA: TGTGCCAGCAGTGTTTTCGCGGGGGGGTTTCGAAATGAGCAGTTCTTC. Its translation: CASSVFAGGFRNEQFF.

V and J are TRBV29-1 and TRBJ1-2; 7 positions match TRBD1. From germline, CDR1 is SQVTM and CDR2 ANQGSEA. The CDR3 spans 13 residues. The V and J ends lost 2 bases and 4 bases, in that order; junction bases with no gene match: 4. Here the CDR3 DNA reads TGCAGCGTTGAACTGGGACAGAGCTATGGCTACACCTTC. It is translated as CSVELGQSYGYTF.

This sequence joins TRBV27 and TRBJ1-6; a possible D gene is TRBD1 (5 bases). Germline-derived CDR1 and CDR2 are MNHEY and SMNVEV (reference sequence). The CDR3 runs to 13 residues. V gave up 6 bases and J gave up 8 bases, with 11 bases separating them. The CDR3 bases are TGTGCCAGCAGCGTGGAGGGGTATTCACCCCTCCACTTT. This encodes CASSVEGYSPLHF.

The V gene is TRBV4-3, the J gene TRBJ1-6; no definite D call. V was trimmed by 9 bases and J by 0 bases, leaving 15 bases between them. Looked up from germline, CDR1 is LGHNA and CDR2 is YSLEER. This CDR3 region has 16 residues. The CDR3 DNA follows: TGCGCCAGTCGTACAGCGCTTAGCTCCTATAATTCACCCCTCCACTTT. This encodes CASRTALSSYNSPLHF.

The V gene is TRBV23-1, the J gene TRBJ1-5; D gene uncertain. TRBV23-1 is given ORF status, its function remaining uncertain. The CDR3 runs to 16 residues. The V end lost 5 bases, the J end lost 3 bases, and 17 bases lay between the germline ends. In DNA, the CDR3 is TGCGCCAGCAGTTATCAGGAGGACCCGACCAATCAGCCCCAGCATTTT. As protein: CASSYQEDPTNQPQHF.

The chain has TRBV19 and TRBJ1-1; D is unclear. V dropped 5 bases and J dropped 1 base, with 5 bases sitting between them. Germline V gene lookup returns CDR1 LNHDA and CDR2 SQIVND (reference sequence). This CDR3 region has 12 residues. CDR3 loop: CASSFENTEAFF. CDR3 DNA: TGTGCCAGTAGTTTCGAGAACACTGAAGCTTTCTTT.